The 28 T cell receptor beta chains listed next were all sequenced from one sample in a study of sequential checkpoint blockade in melanoma. Treatment indicated: randomized to nivolumab then ipilimumab (arm A) or the reverse (arm B). Libraries were prepared by immunoSEQ multiplex PCR; TCRdb keeps only in-frame clonotypes and omits some of them. The sample consists of approximately 29,000 clones, 83% of them appearing once. Sequences were derived from CD8+ T cells sorted from blood (inferred from file names), sampled from a patient given nivolumab and ipilimumab in sequence. The receptors originated from a human donor with melanoma.

The chain carries TRBV28 and TRBJ1-1, with TRBD1 identical over 9 bases. Looked up from germline, CDR1 is MDHEN and CDR2 is SYDVKM. The length of the CDR3 is 16 residues. Trimming removed 1 base from V and 2 bases from J; junction bases left unmatched: 5. CDR3 in amino acids: CASSLSGDRDNTEAFF. DNA of the CDR3: TGTGCCAGCAGTTTATCGGGGGACAGGGACAACACTGAAGCTTTCTTT. The whole variable domain, filled in from reference TRBV28 and TRBJ1-1, reads DVKVTQSSRYLVKRTGEKVFLECVQDMDHENMFWYRQDPGLGLRLIYFSYDVKMKEKGDIPEGYSVSREKKERFSLILESASTNQTSMYLCASSLSGDRDNTEAFFGQGTRLTVV.

V usage is TRBV27 and J usage is TRBJ2-7; D gene unclear. The CDR3 totals 13 residues. The germline gives CDR1 MNHEY, CDR2 SMNVEV (reference sequence). V was cut by 2 bases and J by 3 bases, with 8 bases left in between. CDR3 bases: TGTGCCAGCAGTTTAGCGGAATTCTACGAGCAGTACTTC. Protein sequence: CASSLAEFYEQYF.

This rearrangement joins TRBV5-4 to TRBJ2-5; 9 bases are shared with TRBD2. V lost 3 bases to trimming and J lost 7 bases; unmatched junction nucleotides: 10. The germline V gene encodes CDR1 SGHNT and CDR2 YYREEE (reference sequence). CDR3 length: 15 residues. As DNA, the CDR3 is TGTGCCAGCAGCTCGGCGGGGCGGGAGGGGCCGACCCAGTACTTC. Translation gives CASSSAGREGPTQYF.

The J gene is TRBJ2-3, the V gene TRBV28; no reliable D call. This CDR3 comprises 16 residues. Trimming removed 2 bases from V and 2 bases from J, with 14 bases in between. Germline V lookup: CDR1 MDHEN, CDR2 SYDVKM. The CDR3 nucleotides read TGTGCCAGCAGTTTAACGGCAGCTAGACCCACAGATACGCAGTATTTT. Amino acid sequence: CASSLTAARPTDTQYF. Supplemented by reference TRBV28 and TRBJ2-3, the full variable domain reads DVKVTQSSRYLVKRTGEKVFLECVQDMDHENMFWYRQDPGLGLRLIYFSYDVKMKEKGDIPEGYSVSREKKERFSLILESASTNQTSMYLCASSLTAARPTDTQYFGPGTRLTVL.

This clone was picked up a small number of times. The rearrangement uses TRBV13 and TRBJ1-1; perhaps TRBD1 as D (6 bases). The CDR3 spans 12 residues. V lost 5 bases and J 8 bases, leaving 12 bases between the germline ends. Germline CDR1 is PRHDT and CDR2 is FYEKMQ (reference sequence). The CDR3, as DNA: TGTGCCAGCAGCGGGGACGGGACAGAAGCTTTCTTT. Its translation is CASSGDGTEAFF. Full variable domain (rest looked up from reference TRBV13 and TRBJ1-1): AAGVIQSPRHLIKEKRETATLKCYPIPRHDTVYWYQQGPGQDPQFLISFYEKMQSDKGSIPDRFSAQQFSDYHSELNMSSLELGDSALYFCASSGDGTEAFFGQGTRLTVV.

The V and J genes are TRBV7-2 and TRBJ1-3, with 7 bases lining up with TRBD1. The CDR3 consists of 15 residues. Per germline, CDR1 SGHTA and CDR2 FQGNSA. Trimming cost V 1 base and J 8 bases; bases outside gene matches: 8. DNA of the CDR3: TGTGCCAGCAGCTTAGAGGGGGCGCTGGGAGACACCATATATTTT. This translates into CASSLEGALGDTIYF.

The chain combines TRBV2 with TRBJ2-1; 9 nucleotides align to TRBD2. Unmatched junction bases numbered 10, after V lost 6 bases and J lost 7 bases. Germline CDR1 is SNHLY and CDR2 is FYNNEI. This CDR3 has 15 residues. CDR3 bases: TGTGCCAGCAGAAGGGCTAGCGGGGCTGGGAATGAGCAGTTCTTC. It translates to CASRRASGAGNEQFF.

The chain couples TRBV10-3 to TRBJ1-2; D may be TRBD1 (5 bases). Germline V CDR1 and CDR2: ENHRY, SYGVKD. This CDR3 is 11 amino acids long. V was shortened by 8 bases and J by 4 bases, with 8 bases between the two germline ends. CDR3 DNA sequence: TGTGCCATCTTCGGGGGCTATGGCTACACCTTC. Its translation is CAIFGGYGYTF.

The CDR3 region is CASSQARLAGIGDNEQFF. The CDR3 DNA follows: TGTGCCAGCAGTCAGGCGAGACTAGCGGGAATTGGGGACAATGAGCAGTTCTTC. This sequence joins TRBV7-8 and TRBJ2-1; 11 nucleotides align to TRBD2. The CDR3 sequence is 18 residues long. The junction had 15 bases not matched to a gene; V was cut back by 6 bases and J by 5 bases. The germline V gene has CDR1 SGHVS and CDR2 FQNEAQ.

The V call is TRBV10-2, the J call TRBJ2-2; weak D call: TRBD2 (5 bases). V was shortened by 6 bases and J by 6 bases, with 17 bases between the two germline ends. The length of the CDR3 is 15 residues. Per germline, CDR1 WSHSY and CDR2 SAAADI. The CDR3 loop is CASSTSFPRAGELFF. The DNA of the CDR3 is TGCGCCAGCAGCACTTCCTTCCCGCGGGCCGGGGAGCTGTTTTTT.

The chain combines TRBV6-5 with TRBJ2-1; D may be TRBD1 (5 bases). V was trimmed by 6 bases and J by 3 bases, leaving 9 bases between them. There are 13 residues in the CDR3. The germline gives CDR1 MNHEY, CDR2 SVGAGI. As DNA, the CDR3 is TGTGCCAGCAGGGCTGGACACTACAATGAGCAGTTCTTC. Protein sequence: CASRAGHYNEQFF.

The chain joins TRBV9 to TRBJ2-1, with TRBD2 as a possible D gene (6 bases). The CDR3 has 16 amino acids. Trimming pared 4 bases from V and 0 bases from J, leaving 14 bases between. Germline V CDR1 and CDR2: SGDLS, YYNGEE. The CDR3 region has the DNA TGTGCCAGCAGCCCGGACGGGGGAATCTCCTACAATGAGCAGTTCTTC. Translating it yields CASSPDGGISYNEQFF.

J is TRBJ2-7 and V is TRBV5-4, with no clear D. CDR3 size: 11 residues. Germline CDR1 reads SGHNT; CDR2 reads YYREEE (reference sequence). V lost 4 bases and J 5 bases, leaving 7 bases between the germline ends. CDR3 residues: CASSHSDEQYF. The CDR3 bases are TGTGCCAGCAGCCACAGTGACGAGCAGTACTTC.

This chain links TRBV19 with TRBJ1-1; tentative D call: TRBD1 (6 bases). Trimming took 5 bases from V and 3 from J, leaving 10 bases between them. Germline V gives CDR1 LNHDA, CDR2 SQIVND (reference sequence). The CDR3 spans 13 residues. The CDR3 DNA follows: TGTGCCAGTAGTCCCACAGGGTACACTGAAGCTTTCTTT. This translates into CASSPTGYTEAFF.

The chain uses TRBV6-1 and TRBJ1-2; D perhaps matches TRBD1 (5 bases). Between the trimmed V and J ends, which lost 5 bases and 1 base, there was a span of 11 bases. The length of the CDR3 is 14 residues. CDR1 MNHNS and CDR2 SASEGT come from the germline V gene. The CDR3 reads CASSRPDSNYGYTF. CDR3 DNA: TGTGCCAGCAGTCGCCCAGACAGTAACTATGGCTACACCTTC.

The rearrangement uses TRBV19 and TRBJ2-1; 10 bases are shared with TRBD2. Germline CDR1 reads LNHDA; CDR2 reads SQIVND (reference sequence). The V segment lost 2 bases and the J segment 13 bases; nucleotides outside the gene matches: 5. This CDR3 comprises 13 residues. CDR3: CASSISSGSDQFF. CDR3 bases: TGTGCCAGTAGTATATCTAGCGGGAGTGACCAGTTCTTC.

This CDR3 is CASGTSGGDYNEQFF. CDR3 sequence (DNA): TGTGCCAGCGGGACTAGCGGGGGGGATTACAATGAGCAGTTCTTC. The rearrangement joins TRBV6-4 to TRBJ2-1; TRBD2 matches at 16 bases. Germline values: CDR1 MRHNA, CDR2 SNTAGT. CDR3 size: 15 residues. V lost 8 bases to trimming and J lost 4 bases; unmatched junction nucleotides: 2.

This CDR3 reads CASSLKELHGYTF. The CDR3 nucleotides are TGTGCCAGCAGCTTAAAGGAGCTACATGGCTACACCTTC. The rearrangement joins TRBV11-1 to TRBJ1-2; D is unresolved. V dropped 2 bases and J dropped 6 bases, with 10 bases sitting between them. CDR1 is SGHAT, CDR2 FQDESV, per germline (reference sequence). This CDR3 region has 13 residues. Supplemented by reference TRBV11-1 and TRBJ1-2, the full variable domain reads EAEVAQSPRYKITEKSQAVAFWCDPISGHATLYWYRQILGQGPELLVQFQDESVVDDSQLPKDRFSAERLKGVDSTLKIQPAELGDSAMYLCASSLKELHGYTFGSGTRLTVV.

This chain links TRBV4-3 with TRBJ2-7; D unclear. This CDR3 is 15 amino acids long. Germline lookup yields CDR1 LGHNA and CDR2 YSLEER. Trimming shortened V by 0 bases and J by 3 bases, and 12 bases separated the two germline ends. The CDR3 DNA is TGCGCCAGCAGCCAAGACAGGATAAGCTACTACGAGCAGTACTTC. Amino acids: CASSQDRISYYEQYF.

This chain uses TRBV7-2 with TRBJ2-5; 8 positions agree with TRBD2. Germline loops: CDR1 SGHTA, CDR2 FQGNSA. V lost 4 bases and J lost 5; bases outside the gene matches: 9. This CDR3 spans 15 amino acids. For the CDR3, the DNA is TGTGCCAGCAGCTCCTTTTCGGGAGGGGAGGAGACCCAGTACTTC. Amino acids: CASSSFSGGEETQYF.

This chain links TRBV28 with TRBJ2-7; a weak D match, TRBD2 (5 bases). Germline CDR1 is MDHEN and CDR2 is SYDVKM. V shed 2 bases and J shed 6 bases, with 14 bases lying between them. This CDR3 is built from 14 residues. For the CDR3, the DNA is TGTGCCAGCAGTTTAAGGACTTACAACAGCGAGCAGTACTTC. This codes for CASSLRTYNSEQYF.

Only one count was recorded for this clone. The rearrangement joins TRBV6-4 to TRBJ2-1; the D gene is possibly TRBD2 (6 bases). Trimming removed 5 bases from V and 3 bases from J, with 11 bases in between. The CDR3 length is 14 residues. Germline CDR1 and CDR2: MRHNA and SNTAGT. The CDR3 DNA reads as TGTGCCAGCAGTCCAGTTAGCGGCTACAATGAGCAGTTCTTC. Amino acid sequence: CASSPVSGYNEQFF.

This clone turned up a few times. This sequence joins TRBV19 and TRBJ1-2; D is unresolved. Germline V gene lookup returns CDR1 LNHDA and CDR2 SQIVND (reference sequence). This CDR3 has 16 amino acids. The ends were cut back, 0 bases at V and 4 bases at J, with 15 bases in the middle. The CDR3, as DNA: TGTGCCAGTAGTATAGATCAGATGGGCGTCCTCTATGGCTACACCTTC. Protein sequence: CASSIDQMGVLYGYTF. Using reference TRBV19 and TRBJ1-2 for the parts outside the CDR3, the full variable domain is DGGITQSPKYLFRKEGQNVTLSCEQNLNHDAMYWYRQDPGQGLRLIYYSQIVNDFQKGDIAEGYSVSREKKESFPLTVTSAQKNPTAFYLCASSIDQMGVLYGYTFGSGTRLTVV.

This clone was observed once. The V call is TRBV6-6, the J call TRBJ2-7; D call uncertain. Germline V gene data show CDR1 as MNHNY and CDR2 as SVGAGI (reference sequence). The CDR3 is 14 residues long. Trimming removed 5 bases at V and 2 bases at J, with 13 bases between. This CDR3 is CASSGHPQAYEQYF. Here the CDR3 DNA reads TGTGCCAGCAGTGGTCACCCGCAGGCCTACGAGCAGTACTTC.

The chain is built from TRBV10-3 and TRBJ2-2; 8 nucleotides line up with TRBD1. This CDR3 region has 14 residues. V gave up 6 bases and J gave up 6 bases; unmatched junction bases: 6. The V gene's germline CDR1 is ENHRY and CDR2 SYGVKD. The CDR3 nucleotides read TGTGCCATCAGCATGGGGACAGGACCCGGGGAGCTGTTTTTT. Protein sequence: CAISMGTGPGELFF.

V usage is TRBV27 and J usage is TRBJ1-3; no clear D. Germline CDR1 and CDR2: MNHEY and SMNVEV (reference sequence). V dropped 2 bases and J dropped 1 base, with 6 bases sitting between them. This CDR3 is built from 14 residues. The CDR3 region is CASSLGPSGNTIYF. As DNA, the CDR3 is TGTGCCAGCAGTTTAGGGCCGTCTGGAAACACCATATATTTT.

This chain links TRBV19 with TRBJ1-1; D uncertain. The length of the CDR3 is 13 residues. Per the germline V gene, CDR1 is LNHDA and CDR2 is SQIVND (reference sequence). The germline V and J ends were trimmed by 5 bases and 0 bases, with 7 bases remaining between them. DNA of the CDR3: TGTGCCAGTAGTTCAACTATGAACACTGAAGCTTTCTTT. The encoded protein is CASSSTMNTEAFF.

The chain is built from TRBV6-5 and TRBJ1-2; possibly TRBD1 for D (6 bases). Germline loops: CDR1 MNHEY, CDR2 SVGAGI. V was shortened by 5 bases and J by 2 bases, with 9 bases between the two germline ends. The CDR3 has 13 amino acids. The CDR3 DNA is TGTGCCAGCAGTAGGGACACCAACTATGGCTACACCTTC. This encodes CASSRDTNYGYTF.